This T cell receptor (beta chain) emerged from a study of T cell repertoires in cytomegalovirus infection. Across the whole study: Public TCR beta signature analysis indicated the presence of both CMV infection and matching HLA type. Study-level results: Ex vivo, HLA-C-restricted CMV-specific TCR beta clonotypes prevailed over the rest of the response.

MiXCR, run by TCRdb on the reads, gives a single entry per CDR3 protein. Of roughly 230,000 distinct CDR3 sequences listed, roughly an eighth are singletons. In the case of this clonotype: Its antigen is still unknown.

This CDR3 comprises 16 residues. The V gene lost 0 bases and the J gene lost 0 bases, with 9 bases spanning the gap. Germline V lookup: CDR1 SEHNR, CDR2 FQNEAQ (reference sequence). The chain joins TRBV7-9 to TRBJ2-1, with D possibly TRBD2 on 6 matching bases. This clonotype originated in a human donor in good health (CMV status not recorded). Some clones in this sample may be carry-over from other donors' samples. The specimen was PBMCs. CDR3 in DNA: TGTGCCAGCAGCTTAGCGGAGGGTAGCTCCTACAATGAGCAGTTCTTC. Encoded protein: CASSLAEGSSYNEQFF.